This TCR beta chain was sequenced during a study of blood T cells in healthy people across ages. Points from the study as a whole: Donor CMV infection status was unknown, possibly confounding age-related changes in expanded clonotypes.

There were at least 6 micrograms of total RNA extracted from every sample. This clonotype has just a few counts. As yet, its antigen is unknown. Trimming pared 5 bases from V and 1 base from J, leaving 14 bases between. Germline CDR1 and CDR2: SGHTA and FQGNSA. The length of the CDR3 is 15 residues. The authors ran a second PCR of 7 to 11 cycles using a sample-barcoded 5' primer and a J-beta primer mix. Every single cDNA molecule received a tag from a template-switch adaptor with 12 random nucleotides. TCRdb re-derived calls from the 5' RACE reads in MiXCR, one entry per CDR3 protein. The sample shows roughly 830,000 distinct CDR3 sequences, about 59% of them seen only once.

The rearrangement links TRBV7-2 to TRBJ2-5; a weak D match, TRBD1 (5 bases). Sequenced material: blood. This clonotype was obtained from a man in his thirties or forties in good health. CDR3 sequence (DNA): TGTGCCAGCAGCCCCAGACAGAGGTTCCAAGAGACCCAGTACTTC. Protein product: CASSPRQRFQETQYF.